This TCR beta chain originates from a study of blood T cell repertoires in COVID-19. In the authors' methods: Amplification from reference gene primers served as the basis for estimated nucleated cell counts. Some clones are missing from TCRdb's copy, which holds only in-frame ones; the method was immunoSEQ multiplex PCR. From that table come the V and J calls and clone size; the DNA was used to work out D and trimming. This table has roughly 55,000 clones, about 87% appearing once. V lost 4 bases, J lost 4 bases, and 17 bases lay in between. Germline CDR1 SGHDT, CDR2 YYEEEE. This CDR3 contains 15 residues. This clone was seen only once.

Sequencing was done on a sample of peripheral blood. The origin of this receptor is a man in his sixties with active or convalescent COVID-19. The chain combines TRBV5-6 with TRBJ1-2; D perhaps matches TRBD1 (6 bases). The CDR3 loop reads CASSRRGALTYGYTF. The DNA of the CDR3 is TGTGCCAGCAGCCGGCGGGGGGCCCTGACCTATGGCTACACCTTC.